This T cell receptor beta chain was captured in a study of blood T cell repertoires in COVID-19. Study background: T cells, B-cell-depleted T cells, or PBMCs provided the cDNA or gDNA that served as material.

Study members were between 18 and 89 years old and lived in about two dozen US regions. Original processing methods: Reference gene primer amplification gave estimated nucleated cell counts. Sequenced by immunoSEQ multiplex PCR; TCRdb stores in-frame clones only, minus some. V and J calls and clone size are given by that table; D and trimming were obtained from the DNA. The sample yields approximately 200,000 clones, 80% to 90% seen once. Sequencing was done on a sample of PBMCs or T cells enriched from blood (not recorded which). This TCR was recovered from a man in his late teens or twenties with acute COVID-19.

The CDR3 loop reads CASSDTGVNTEAFF. The CDR3 nucleotides read TGTGCCAGCAGCGATACAGGGGTGAACACTGAAGCTTTCTTT. The chain joins TRBV2 to TRBJ1-1; 7 bases align to TRBD1. The CDR3 covers 14 residues. Germline V CDR1 and CDR2: SNHLY, FYNNEI. The junction had 4 bases not matched to a gene; V was cut back by 6 bases and J by 0 bases.